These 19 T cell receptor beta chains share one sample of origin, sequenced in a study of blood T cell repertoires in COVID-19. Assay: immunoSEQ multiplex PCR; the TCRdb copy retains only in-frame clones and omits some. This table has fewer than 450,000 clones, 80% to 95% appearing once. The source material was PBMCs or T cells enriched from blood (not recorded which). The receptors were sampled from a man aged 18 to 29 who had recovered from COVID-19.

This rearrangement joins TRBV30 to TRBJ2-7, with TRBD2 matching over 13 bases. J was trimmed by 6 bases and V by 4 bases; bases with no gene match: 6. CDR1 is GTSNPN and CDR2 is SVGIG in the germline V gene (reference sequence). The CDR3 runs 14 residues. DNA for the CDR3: TGTGCCTGGACCAGGACTAGCGGGAGAAGCGAGCAGTACTTC. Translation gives CAWTRTSGRSEQYF.

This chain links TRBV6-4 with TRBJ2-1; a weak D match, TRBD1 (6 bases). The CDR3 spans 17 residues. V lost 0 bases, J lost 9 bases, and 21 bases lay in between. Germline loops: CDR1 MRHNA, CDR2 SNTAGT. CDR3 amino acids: CASSDSDDGTRAIEQFF. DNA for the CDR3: TGTGCCAGCAGTGACTCGGATGATGGGACACGGGCGATTGAGCAGTTCTTC.

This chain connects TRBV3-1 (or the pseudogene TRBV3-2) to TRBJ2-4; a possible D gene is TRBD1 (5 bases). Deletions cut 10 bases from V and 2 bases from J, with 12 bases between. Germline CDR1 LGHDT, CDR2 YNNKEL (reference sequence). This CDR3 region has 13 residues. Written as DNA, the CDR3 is TGTGCCACCACAGGAACATCCAAAAACATTCAGTACTTC. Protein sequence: CATTGTSKNIQYF.

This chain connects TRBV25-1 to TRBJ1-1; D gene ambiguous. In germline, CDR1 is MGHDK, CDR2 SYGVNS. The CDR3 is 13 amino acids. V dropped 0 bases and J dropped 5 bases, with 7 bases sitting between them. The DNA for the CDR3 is TGTGCCAGCAGTGAATATGAGAGAACTGAAGCTTTCTTT. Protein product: CASSEYERTEAFF.

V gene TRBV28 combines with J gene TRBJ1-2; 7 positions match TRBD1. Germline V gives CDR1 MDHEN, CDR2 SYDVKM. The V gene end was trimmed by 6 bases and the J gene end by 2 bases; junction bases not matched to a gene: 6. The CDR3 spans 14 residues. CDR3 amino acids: CASSLGQPNYGYTF. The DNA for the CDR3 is TGTGCCAGCAGCCTGGGACAGCCCAACTATGGCTACACCTTC.

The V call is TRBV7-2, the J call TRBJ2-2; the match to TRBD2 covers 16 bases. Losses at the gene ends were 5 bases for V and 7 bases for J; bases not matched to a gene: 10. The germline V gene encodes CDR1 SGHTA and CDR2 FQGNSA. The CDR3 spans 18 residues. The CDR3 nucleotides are TGTGCCAGCAGCCTCCTGGGACTAGCGGGGGGGCAAGGCGGGGAGCTGTTTTTT. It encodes CASSLLGLAGGQGGELFF.

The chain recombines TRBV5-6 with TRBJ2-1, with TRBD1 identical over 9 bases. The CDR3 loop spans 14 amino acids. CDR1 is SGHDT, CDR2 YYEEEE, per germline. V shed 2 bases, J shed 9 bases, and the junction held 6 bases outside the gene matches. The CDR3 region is CASSLGTGRLEQFF. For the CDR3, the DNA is TGTGCCAGCAGCTTAGGGACAGGGCGCCTTGAGCAGTTCTTC.

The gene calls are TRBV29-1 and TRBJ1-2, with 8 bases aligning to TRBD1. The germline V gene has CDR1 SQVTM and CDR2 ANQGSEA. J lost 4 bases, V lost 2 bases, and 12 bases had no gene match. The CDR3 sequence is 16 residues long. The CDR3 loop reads CSVELRQGLLIYGYTF. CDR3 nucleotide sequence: TGCAGCGTTGAATTGAGACAGGGGCTCCTTATCTATGGCTACACCTTC.

The CDR3 bases are TGTGCCAGCAGCTTTGGTCGACACCAAGACCCTACAACTAATGAAAAACTGTTTTTT. It yields the protein CASSFGRHQDPTTNEKLFF. This chain joins TRBV7-9 and TRBJ1-4, with D unclear. The length of the CDR3 is 19 residues. Germline-derived CDR1 and CDR2 are SEHNR and FQNEAQ (reference sequence). V was clipped by 3 bases and J by 0 bases, with 20 bases between them.

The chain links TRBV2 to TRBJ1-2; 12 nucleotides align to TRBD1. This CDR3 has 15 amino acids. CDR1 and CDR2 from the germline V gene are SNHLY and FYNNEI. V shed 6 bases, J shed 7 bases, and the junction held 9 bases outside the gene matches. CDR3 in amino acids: CASSLPGQGARGYTF. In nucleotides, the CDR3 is TGTGCCAGCAGCCTCCCGGGACAGGGGGCGCGTGGCTACACCTTC. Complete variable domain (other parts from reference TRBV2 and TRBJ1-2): EPEVTQTPSHQVTQMGQEVILRCVPISNHLYFYWYRQILGQKVEFLVSFYNNEISEKSEIFDDQFSVERPDGSNFTLKIRSTKLEDSAMYFCASSLPGQGARGYTFGSGTRLTVV.

CDR3 sequence (DNA): TGTGCCAGCAGCTTGGAGGGGGAATACTATCAGCCCCAGCATTTT. Residues: CASSLEGEYYQPQHF. V gene TRBV5-5 combines with J gene TRBJ1-5; a possible D gene is TRBD1 (6 bases). V dropped 0 bases and J dropped 5 bases, with 12 bases sitting between them. CDR3 length equals 15 residues. Germline CDR1 reads SGHKS; CDR2 reads YYEKEE (reference sequence).

CDR3 bases: TGTGCCACCAGCAGAGATATTATTGCGCCACCGGGACAGGGAGACACTGAAGCTTTCTTT. This codes for CATSRDIIAPPGQGDTEAFF. The chain recombines TRBV15 with TRBJ1-1; 9 bases are a match to TRBD1. Trimming cost V 0 bases and J 3 bases; bases outside gene matches: 17. The CDR3 extends over 20 amino acids. The germline V gene encodes CDR1 LNHNV and CDR2 YYDKDF (reference sequence).

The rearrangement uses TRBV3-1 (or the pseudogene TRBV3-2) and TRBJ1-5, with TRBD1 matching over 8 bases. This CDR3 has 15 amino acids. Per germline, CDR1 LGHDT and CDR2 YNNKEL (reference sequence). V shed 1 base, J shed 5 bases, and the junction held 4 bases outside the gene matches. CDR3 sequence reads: CASSQGTGRDQPQHF. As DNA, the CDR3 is TGTGCCAGCAGCCAAGGGACAGGGCGGGATCAGCCCCAGCATTTT.

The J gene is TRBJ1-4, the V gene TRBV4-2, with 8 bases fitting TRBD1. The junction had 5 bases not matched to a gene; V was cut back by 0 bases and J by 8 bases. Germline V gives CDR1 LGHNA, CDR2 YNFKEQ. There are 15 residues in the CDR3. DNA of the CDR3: TGTGCCAGCAGCCAAGAGGACAGGGTCGGCGAAAAACTGTTTTTT. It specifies CASSQEDRVGEKLFF.

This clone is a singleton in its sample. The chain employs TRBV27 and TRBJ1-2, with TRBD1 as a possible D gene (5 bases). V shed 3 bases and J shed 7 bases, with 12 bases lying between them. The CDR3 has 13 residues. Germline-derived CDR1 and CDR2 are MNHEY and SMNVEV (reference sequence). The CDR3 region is CASSLRRGSGYTF. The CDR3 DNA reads TGTGCCAGCAGTTTGCGAAGGGGTTCTGGCTACACCTTC.

The CDR3 sequence: CASSLGLAVDTQYF. The CDR3 DNA is TGTGCCAGCAGCTTGGGACTAGCGGTAGATACGCAGTATTTT. The chain joins TRBV5-6 to TRBJ2-3; TRBD2 matches at 9 bases. Germline assignment: CDR1 SGHDT and CDR2 YYEEEE. The CDR3 covers 14 residues. With V trimmed by 0 bases and J by 5 bases, 1 base remained unmatched.

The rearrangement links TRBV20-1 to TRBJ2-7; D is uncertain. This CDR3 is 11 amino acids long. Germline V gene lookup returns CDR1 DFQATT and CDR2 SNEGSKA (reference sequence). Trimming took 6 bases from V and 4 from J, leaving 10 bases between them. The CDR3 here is CSAVERYEQYF. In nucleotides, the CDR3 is TGCAGTGCCGTGGAGAGGTACGAGCAGTACTTC.

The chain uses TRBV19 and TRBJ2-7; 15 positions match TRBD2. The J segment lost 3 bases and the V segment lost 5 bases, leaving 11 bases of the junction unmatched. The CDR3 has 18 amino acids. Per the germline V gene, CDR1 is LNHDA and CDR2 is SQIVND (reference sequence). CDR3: CASSRTGTSGGSDYEQYF. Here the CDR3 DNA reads TGTGCCAGTAGTCGAACCGGGACTAGCGGGGGGTCCGACTACGAGCAGTACTTC.

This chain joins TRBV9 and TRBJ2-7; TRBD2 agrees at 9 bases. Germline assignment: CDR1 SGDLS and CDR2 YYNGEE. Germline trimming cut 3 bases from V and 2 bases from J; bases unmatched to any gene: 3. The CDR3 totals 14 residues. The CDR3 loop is CASSASGAPYEQYF. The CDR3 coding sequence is TGTGCCAGCAGCGCTAGCGGGGCCCCCTACGAGCAGTACTTC.